Listed below are T cell receptor beta chains from one sample, sequenced in a study of T cells after yellow fever vaccination. In TCRdb, the 5' RACE reads were re-called with MiXCR into one record per CDR3 protein. Of some 560,000 distinct CDR3 sequences in the sample, approximately 16% were seen once. The sequences come from PBMCs, collected 5 days after the first yellow fever vaccination. These receptors all come from a man between 18 and 29 years old who received the YFV17D yellow fever vaccine. Both conserved end residues are trimmed from each CDR3.

>TRBV15
ATSRDRTGGALLYEQY
>TRBV7-3
ASSTLGKLETQY
>TRBV4-3
ASSQDRTALGYT
>TRBV7-9
ASSLVGLGDTDTQY
>TRBV5-5
ASSLIRRTRTYEQY
>TRBV28
ASSFLGGRPLGAF
>TRBV4-1
ASSPSEGLWTEAF
>TRBV7-2
ASSPRDSGGRTQY
>TRBV19
ASRRLADSYNEQF
>TRBV6-6
ASSYSIGGLGTGELF
>TRBV24-1
ATSKRDTQY
>TRBV20-1
SARDLFRGDYGYT
>TRBV7-9
ASSLDTGLYLKGAF
>TRBV6-4
ASSTGTSGNTGELF
>TRBV7-9
ASIDTGGVRTGELF
>TRBV20-1
SAFSGGNEQF
>TRBV30
AWSEGGGGGYT
>TRBV7-2
ASSLVAGRGETQY
>TRBV18
ASSGGGQASYEQY
>TRBV20-1
SARAGGYQETQY
>TRBV5-1
ACGPGQVTYEQY
>TRBV18
ASAGTSGEYREQF
>TRBV20-1
SASSGRGRGNTEAF
>TRBV5-1
ASSSGVRYGYT
>TRBV20-1
SALGQTQETQY
>TRBV12-3/TRBV12-4
ASSSSRTVTH
>TRBV20-1
CANLGREHRGYEQY
>TRBV4-3
ASNPGTGGVGYT
>TRBV7-2
ASSWTGGNYGYT
>TRBV19
ASSKGRLYEQY
>TRBV5-1
ASRRQGNQPQH
>TRBV7-2
ASSLLISGVGTDTQY